This is a list of T cell receptor beta chains from one sample in a study of OX40 agonist ivuxolimab in advanced cancers. The repertoire was sequenced with immunoSEQ multiplex PCR; TCRdb's copy has only in-frame clones and lacks some. The top ten clones hold around 0.55% of a sample with 90,000 to 150,000 clones, roughly nine tenths of them seen once. The source was CD4+ or CD8+ T cells sorted from blood, collected in a trial of the OX40 agonist ivuxolimab. These receptors were obtained from an adult with an advanced solid tumor such as melanoma, head and neck, liver or kidney cancer. Each CDR3 is given with its conserved first and last residue. A D gene is named only where the DNA matches it firmly. Clone size is shown for a subset of rows, as once, few, many or a class of expanded clone.

-,TRBV28,-,TRBJ1-2,CASTTGGRAAYGYTF,TGTGCCAGCACTACGGGTGGCAGGGCGGCCTATGGCTACACCTTC
-,TRBV9,TRBD2,TRBJ2-5,CASSVAGGSETQYF,TGTGCCAGCAGCGTAGCCGGGGGGAGTGAGACCCAGTACTTC
once,TRBV28,-,TRBJ1-2,CASIGTENQILNYGYTF,TGTGCCAGCATTGGGACGGAAAACCAAATCCTTAACTATGGCTACACCTTC
-,TRBV7-9,TRBD1,TRBJ2-7,CASSLGDLRTGGGEQYF,TGTGCCAGCAGCTTAGGGGACCTTAGGACAGGGGGCGGCGAGCAGTACTTC
-,TRBV30,TRBD1,TRBJ1-2,CARFDGTGYGYTF,TGTGCCCGGTTCGACGGGACAGGCTATGGCTACACCTTC
-,TRBV5-1,TRBD1,TRBJ2-3,CASSLDGQGTDTQYF,TGCGCCAGCAGCTTGGACGGACAGGGCACAGATACGCAGTATTTT
-,TRBV30,TRBD1,TRBJ1-4,CAWGRDRVLNEKLFF,TGTGCCTGGGGGCGGGACAGGGTTCTTAATGAAAAACTGTTTTTT
-,TRBV18,-,TRBJ2-5,CASSPVTMETQYF,TGTGCCAGCTCACCAGTTACGATGGAGACCCAGTACTTC
-,TRBV28,TRBD2,TRBJ2-7,CASSPGGRGVYEQYF,TGTGCCAGCAGCCCCGGTGGGCGGGGGGTCTACGAGCAGTACTTC
-,TRBV9,TRBD2,TRBJ2-1,CASSSRTSGGANEQFF,TGTGCCAGCAGCTCTCGGACTAGCGGGGGGGCGAATGAGCAGTTCTTC